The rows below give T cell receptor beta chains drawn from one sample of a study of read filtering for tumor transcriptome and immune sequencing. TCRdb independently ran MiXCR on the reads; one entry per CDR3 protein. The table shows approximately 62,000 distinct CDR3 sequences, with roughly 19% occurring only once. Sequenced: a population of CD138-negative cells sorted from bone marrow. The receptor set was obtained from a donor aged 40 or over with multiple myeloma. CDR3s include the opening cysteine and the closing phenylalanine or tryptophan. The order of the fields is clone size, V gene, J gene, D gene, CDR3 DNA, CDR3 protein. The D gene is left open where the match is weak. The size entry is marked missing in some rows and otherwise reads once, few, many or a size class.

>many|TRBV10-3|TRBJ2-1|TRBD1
TGTGCCATCAGTGCAGGGACAGGGGCAGGGAATGAGCAGTTCTTC
CAISAGTGAGNEQFF
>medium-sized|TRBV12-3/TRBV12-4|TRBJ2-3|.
TGTGCCAGCAGCCGCTTAAGGGCATACACAGATACGCAGTATTTT
CASSRLRAYTDTQYF
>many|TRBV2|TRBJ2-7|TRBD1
TGTGCCAGCAGTGCTCCCGGGACAGGGGTCTACGAGCAGTACTTC
CASSAPGTGVYEQYF
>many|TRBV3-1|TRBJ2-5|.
TGTGCCAGCAGCCACCCCACCAGAAACGCAGAGACCCAGTACTTC
CASSHPTRNAETQYF
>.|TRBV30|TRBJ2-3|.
TGTGCCCTCCGTGAGGTGACGAGCGAAGATACGCAGTATTTT
CALREVTSEDTQYF
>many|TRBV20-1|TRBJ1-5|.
TGCAGTGCAGGACCGAGCAATCAGCCCCAGCATTTT
CSAGPSNQPQHF
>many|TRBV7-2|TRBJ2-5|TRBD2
TGTGCCAGCAGCTTTCCCCGGGGGGGCTGGGAGACCCAGTACTTC
CASSFPRGGWETQYF
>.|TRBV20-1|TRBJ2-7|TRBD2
TGCAGTGCTAGTTTACTAGCGAGGCCCTACGAGCAGTACTTC
CSASLLARPYEQYF
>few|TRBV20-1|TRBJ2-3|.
TGCAGTGCTGGAAGCGGGCCCACAGATACGCAGTATTTT
CSAGSGPTDTQYF
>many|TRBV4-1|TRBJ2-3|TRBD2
TGCGCCAGCAGCCAAGGGACTAGCGGGGGGGCAACAGATACGCAGTATTTT
CASSQGTSGGATDTQYF
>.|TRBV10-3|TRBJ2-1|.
TGTGCCATCAGTGAGTCTCAGCTTTCCAGTGAGCTGTTCTTC
CAISESQLSSELFF
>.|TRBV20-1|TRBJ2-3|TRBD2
TGCAGTGCTGCGGGACTAGCGGGAGATACGCAGTATTTT
CSAAGLAGDTQYF
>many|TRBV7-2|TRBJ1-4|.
TGTGCCAGCAGCTTAGGGGGACAAAGGGGAAATGAAAAACTGTTTTTT
CASSLGGQRGNEKLFF
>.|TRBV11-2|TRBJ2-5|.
TGTGCCAGCAGCTTAGATCCCCAGGACCAAGAGACCCAGTACTTC
CASSLDPQDQETQYF
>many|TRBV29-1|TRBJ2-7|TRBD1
TGCAGCGGCGGGACAGGGGTTTTCGAGCAGTACTTC
CSGGTGVFEQYF
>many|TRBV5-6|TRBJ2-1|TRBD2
TGTGCCAGCAGCCGTGGGGGCGGACTAGCTCGAAATGAGCAGTTCTTC
CASSRGGGLARNEQFF
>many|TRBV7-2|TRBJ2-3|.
TGTGCCAGCAGCTTAGTCGCGGGGAGCACAGATACGCAGTATTTT
CASSLVAGSTDTQYF
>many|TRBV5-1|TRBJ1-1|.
TGCGCCAGCAGCTTGGAGCCGGGGAACACTGAAGCTTTCTTT
CASSLEPGNTEAFF
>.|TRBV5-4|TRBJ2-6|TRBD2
TGTGCCAGCAGCATACCTAGCGGGGGAATTTCTGGGGCCAACGTCCTGGCTTTC
CASSIPSGGISGANVLAF
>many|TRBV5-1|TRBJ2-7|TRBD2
TGCGCCAGCAGCTTGGGGGGGGGGAGCTCCTACGAGCAGTACTTC
CASSLGGGSSYEQYF
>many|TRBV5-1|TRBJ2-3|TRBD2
TGCGCCAGCAGCTTTGTTGGCGGGGGGGCCGAAGATACGCAGTATTTT
CASSFVGGGAEDTQYF
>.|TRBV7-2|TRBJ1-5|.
TGTGCCAGCAGCTTATCGAGTAGCTTGGCAGATACGCAGCATTTT
CASSLSSSLADTQHF
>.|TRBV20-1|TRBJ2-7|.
TGCAGTGCTAGTGTGGGCCCCACCGAGCAGTACTTC
CSASVGPTEQYF
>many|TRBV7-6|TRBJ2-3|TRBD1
TGTGCCAGCAGCTTTGGGACAGGGGGCCGAGATACGCAGTATTTT
CASSFGTGGRDTQYF
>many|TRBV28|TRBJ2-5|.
TGTGCCAGCAGGGGACAAGCCCAAGAGACCCAGTACTTC
CASRGQAQETQYF
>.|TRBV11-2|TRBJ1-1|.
TGCGCCAGCAGCCGGGGAAGCATTGAAGCTTTCTTT
CASSRGSIEAFF
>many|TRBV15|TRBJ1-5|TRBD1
TGTGCCACCAGCAGGTCCCTACAGGGGATTCAGCCCCAGCATTTT
CATSRSLQGIQPQHF
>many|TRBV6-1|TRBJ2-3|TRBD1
TGTGCCAGCAGTGCTCAGGGGGCAGGCACAGATACGCAGTATTTT
CASSAQGAGTDTQYF